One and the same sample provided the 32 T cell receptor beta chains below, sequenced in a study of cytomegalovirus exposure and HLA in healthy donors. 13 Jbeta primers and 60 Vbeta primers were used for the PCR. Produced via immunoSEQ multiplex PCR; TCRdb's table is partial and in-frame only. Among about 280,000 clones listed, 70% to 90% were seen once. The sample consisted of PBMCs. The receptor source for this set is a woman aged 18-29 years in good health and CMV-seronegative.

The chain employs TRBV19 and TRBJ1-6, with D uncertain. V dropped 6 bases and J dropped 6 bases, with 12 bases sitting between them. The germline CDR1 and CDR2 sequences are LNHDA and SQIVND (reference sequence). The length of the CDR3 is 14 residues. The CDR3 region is CASSPRTINSPLHF. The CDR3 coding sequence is TGTGCCAGTAGCCCTAGGACTATTAATTCACCCCTCCACTTT.

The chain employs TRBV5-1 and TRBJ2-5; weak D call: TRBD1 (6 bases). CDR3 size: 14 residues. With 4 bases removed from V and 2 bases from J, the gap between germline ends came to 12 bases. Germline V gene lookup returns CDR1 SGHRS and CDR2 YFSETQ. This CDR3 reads CASSRNREQETQYF. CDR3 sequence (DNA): TGCGCCAGCAGCCGAAACAGGGAACAAGAGACCCAGTACTTC.

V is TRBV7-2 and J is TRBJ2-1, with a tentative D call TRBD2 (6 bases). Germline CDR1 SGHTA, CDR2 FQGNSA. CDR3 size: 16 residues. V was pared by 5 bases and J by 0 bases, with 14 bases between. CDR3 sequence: CASSQAGRNSYNEQFF. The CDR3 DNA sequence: TGTGCCAGCAGCCAGGCGGGGCGAAACTCCTACAATGAGCAGTTCTTC.

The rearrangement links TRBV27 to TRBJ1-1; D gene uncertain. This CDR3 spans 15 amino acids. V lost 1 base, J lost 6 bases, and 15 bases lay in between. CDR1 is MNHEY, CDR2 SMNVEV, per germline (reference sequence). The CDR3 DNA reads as TGTGCCAGCAGTTTATTTCCCGGGGTTAAAGCTGAAGCTTTCTTT. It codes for CASSLFPGVKAEAFF.

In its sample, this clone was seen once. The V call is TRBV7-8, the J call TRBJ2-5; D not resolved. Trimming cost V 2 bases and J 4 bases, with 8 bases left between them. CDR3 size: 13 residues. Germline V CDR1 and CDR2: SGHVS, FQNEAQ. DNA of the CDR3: TGTGCCAGCAGCTTATTATCCGGAGAGACCCAGTACTTC. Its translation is CASSLLSGETQYF. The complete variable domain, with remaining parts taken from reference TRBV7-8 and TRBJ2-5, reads GAGVSQSPRYKVAKRGQDVALRCDPISGHVSLFWYQQALGQGPEFLTYFQNEAQLDKSGLPSDRFFAERPEGSVSTLKIQRTQQEDSAVYLCASSLLSGETQYFGPGTRLLVL.

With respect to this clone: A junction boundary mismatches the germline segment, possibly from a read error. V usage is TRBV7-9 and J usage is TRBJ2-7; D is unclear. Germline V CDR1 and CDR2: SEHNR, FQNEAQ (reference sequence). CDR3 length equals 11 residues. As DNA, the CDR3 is TGTTCCAGCAGCTTTAATTACGAGCAGTACTTC. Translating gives CSSSFNYEQYF.

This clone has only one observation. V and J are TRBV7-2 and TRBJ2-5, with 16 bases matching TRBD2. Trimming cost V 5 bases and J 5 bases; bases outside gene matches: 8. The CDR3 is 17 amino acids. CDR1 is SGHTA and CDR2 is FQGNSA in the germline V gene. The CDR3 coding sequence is TGTGCCAGCAGCCTCGGGACTAGCGGGGGGGCTTGGGAGACCCAGTACTTC. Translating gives CASSLGTSGGAWETQYF.

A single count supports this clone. The CDR3 reads CSVREQGNTSPLHF. In DNA form, the CDR3 reads TGCAGCGTTCGGGAACAGGGTAATACTTCACCCCTCCACTTT. The rearrangement uses TRBV29-1 and TRBJ1-6; D might be TRBD1 (6 bases). This CDR3 contains 14 residues. Trimming stripped 5 bases from V and 9 bases from J, with 17 bases between. Germline V gives CDR1 SQVTM, CDR2 ANQGSEA. The whole variable domain, filled in from reference TRBV29-1 and TRBJ1-6, reads SAVISQKPSRDICQRGTSLTIQCQVDSQVTMMFWYRQQPGQSLTLIATANQGSEATYESGFVIDKFPISRPNLTFSTLTVSNMSPEDSSIYLCSVREQGNTSPLHFGNGTRLTVT.

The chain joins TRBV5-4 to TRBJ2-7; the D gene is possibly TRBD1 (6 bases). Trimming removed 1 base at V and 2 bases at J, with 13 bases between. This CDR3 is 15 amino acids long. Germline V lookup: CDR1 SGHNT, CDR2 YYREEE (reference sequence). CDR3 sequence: CASSLRRDTAYEQYF. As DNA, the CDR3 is TGTGCCAGCAGCTTGCGCCGGGACACCGCCTACGAGCAGTACTTC.

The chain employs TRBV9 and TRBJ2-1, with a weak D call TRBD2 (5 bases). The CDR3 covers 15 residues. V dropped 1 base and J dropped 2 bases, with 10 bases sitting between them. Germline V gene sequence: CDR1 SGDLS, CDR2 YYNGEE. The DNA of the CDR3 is TGTGCCAGCAGCGTACGAGCGGATACCTACAATGAGCAGTTCTTC. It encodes CASSVRADTYNEQFF.

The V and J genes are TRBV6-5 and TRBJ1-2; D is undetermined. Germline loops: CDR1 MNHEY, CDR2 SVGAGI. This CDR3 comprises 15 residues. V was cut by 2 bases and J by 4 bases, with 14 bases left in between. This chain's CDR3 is CASSYGHPRGYGYTF. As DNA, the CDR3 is TGTGCCAGCAGTTACGGGCATCCGCGGGGCTATGGCTACACCTTC.

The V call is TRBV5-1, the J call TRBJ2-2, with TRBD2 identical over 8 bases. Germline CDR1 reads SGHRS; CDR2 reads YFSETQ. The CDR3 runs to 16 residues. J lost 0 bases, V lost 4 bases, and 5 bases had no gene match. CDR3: CASSPGGVANTGELFF. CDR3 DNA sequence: TGCGCCAGCAGCCCGGGGGGGGTGGCGAACACCGGGGAGCTGTTTTTT. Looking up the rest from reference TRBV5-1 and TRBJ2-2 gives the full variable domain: KAGVTQTPRYLIKTRGQQVTLSCSPISGHRSVSWYQQTPGQGLQFLFEYFSETQRNKGNFPGRFSGRQFSNSRSEMNVSTLELGDSALYLCASSPGGVANTGELFFGEGSRLTVL.

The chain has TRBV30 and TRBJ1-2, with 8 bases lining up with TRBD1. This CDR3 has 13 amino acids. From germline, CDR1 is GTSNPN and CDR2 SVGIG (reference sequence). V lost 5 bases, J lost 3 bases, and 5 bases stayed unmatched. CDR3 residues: CAWSDRADYGYTF. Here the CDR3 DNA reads TGTGCCTGGTCGGACAGGGCAGACTATGGCTACACCTTC.

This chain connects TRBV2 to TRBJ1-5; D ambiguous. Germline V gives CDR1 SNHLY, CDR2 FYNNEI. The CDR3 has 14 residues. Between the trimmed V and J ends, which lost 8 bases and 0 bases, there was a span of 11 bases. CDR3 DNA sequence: TGTGCCAGCGAGTCGGGATATAGCAATCAGCCCCAGCATTTT. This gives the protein CASESGYSNQPQHF.

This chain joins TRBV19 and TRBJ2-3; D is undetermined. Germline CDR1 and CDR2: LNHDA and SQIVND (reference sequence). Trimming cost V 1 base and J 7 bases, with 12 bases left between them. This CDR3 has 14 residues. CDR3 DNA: TGTGCCAGTAGTATAGTGGCTGGGCAGAATACGCAGTATTTT. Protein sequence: CASSIVAGQNTQYF.

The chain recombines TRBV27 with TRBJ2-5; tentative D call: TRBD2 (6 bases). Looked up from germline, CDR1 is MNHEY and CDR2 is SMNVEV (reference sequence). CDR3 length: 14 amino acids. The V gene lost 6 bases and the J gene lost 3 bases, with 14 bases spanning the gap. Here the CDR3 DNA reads TGTGCCAGCAGCCCGGAGGGGCCGGAAGAGACCCAGTACTTC. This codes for CASSPEGPEETQYF.

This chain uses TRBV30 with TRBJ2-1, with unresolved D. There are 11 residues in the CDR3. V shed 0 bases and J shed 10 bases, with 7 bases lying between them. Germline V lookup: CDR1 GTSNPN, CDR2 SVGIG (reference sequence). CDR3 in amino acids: CAWSVQLEQFF. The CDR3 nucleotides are TGTGCCTGGAGTGTTCAATTGGAGCAGTTCTTC.

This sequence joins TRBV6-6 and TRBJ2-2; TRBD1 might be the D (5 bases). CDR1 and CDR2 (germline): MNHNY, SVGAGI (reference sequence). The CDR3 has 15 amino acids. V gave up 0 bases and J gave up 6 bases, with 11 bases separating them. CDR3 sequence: CASSYSGQGAGELFF. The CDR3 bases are TGTGCCAGCAGTTACTCAGGGCAGGGTGCCGGGGAGCTGTTTTTT.

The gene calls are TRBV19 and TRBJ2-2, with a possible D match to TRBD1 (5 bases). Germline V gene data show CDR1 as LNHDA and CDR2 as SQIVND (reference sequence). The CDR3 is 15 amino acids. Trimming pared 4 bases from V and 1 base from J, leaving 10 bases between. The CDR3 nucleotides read TGTGCCAGTAGTACCGGACACTTGAACACCGGGGAGCTGTTTTTT. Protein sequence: CASSTGHLNTGELFF. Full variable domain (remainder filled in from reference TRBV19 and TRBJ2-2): DGGITQSPKYLFRKEGQNVTLSCEQNLNHDAMYWYRQDPGQGLRLIYYSQIVNDFQKGDIAEGYSVSREKKESFPLTVTSAQKNPTAFYLCASSTGHLNTGELFFGEGSRLTVL.

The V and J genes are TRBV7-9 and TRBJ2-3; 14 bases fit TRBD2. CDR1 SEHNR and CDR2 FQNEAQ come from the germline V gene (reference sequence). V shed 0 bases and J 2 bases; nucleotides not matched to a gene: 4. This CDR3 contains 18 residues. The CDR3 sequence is CASSLALTSGGVTDTQYF. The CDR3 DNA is TGTGCCAGCAGCTTAGCCCTGACTAGCGGGGGGGTCACAGATACGCAGTATTTT.

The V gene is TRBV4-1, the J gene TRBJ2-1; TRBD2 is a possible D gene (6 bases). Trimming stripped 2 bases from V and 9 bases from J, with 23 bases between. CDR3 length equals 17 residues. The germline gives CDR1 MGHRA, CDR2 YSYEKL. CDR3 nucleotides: TGCGCCAGCAGCCAATGGGTAGAGGGGTCCGCGCGGGGTGAGCAGTTCTTC. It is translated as CASSQWVEGSARGEQFF.

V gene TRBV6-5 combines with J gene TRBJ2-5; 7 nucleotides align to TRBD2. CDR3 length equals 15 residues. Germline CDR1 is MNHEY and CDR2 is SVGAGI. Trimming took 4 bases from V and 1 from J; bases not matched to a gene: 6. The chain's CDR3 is CASSSPAGPQETQYF. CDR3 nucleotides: TGTGCCAGCAGTTCCCCAGCGGGGCCCCAAGAGACCCAGTACTTC.

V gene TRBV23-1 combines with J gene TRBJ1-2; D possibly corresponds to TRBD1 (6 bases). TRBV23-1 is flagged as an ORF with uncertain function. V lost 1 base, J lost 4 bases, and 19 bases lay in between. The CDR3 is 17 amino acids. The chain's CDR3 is CASSQFARGLGIYGYTF. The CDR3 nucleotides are TGCGCCAGCAGTCAATTCGCCAGGGGTTTGGGAATCTATGGCTACACCTTC.

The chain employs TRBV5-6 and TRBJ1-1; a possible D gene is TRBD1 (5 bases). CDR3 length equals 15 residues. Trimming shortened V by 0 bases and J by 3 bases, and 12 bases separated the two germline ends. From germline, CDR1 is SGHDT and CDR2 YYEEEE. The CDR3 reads CASSLGGRADTEAFF. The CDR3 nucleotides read TGTGCCAGCAGCTTGGGGGGCAGGGCGGACACTGAAGCTTTCTTT.

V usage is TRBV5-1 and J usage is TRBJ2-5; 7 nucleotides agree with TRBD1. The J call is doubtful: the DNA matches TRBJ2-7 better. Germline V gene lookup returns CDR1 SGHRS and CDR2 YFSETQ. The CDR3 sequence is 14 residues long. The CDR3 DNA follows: TGCGCCAGCAGCTTCGGGACAGATTTATACGAGCAGTACTTC. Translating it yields CASSFGTDLYEQYF.

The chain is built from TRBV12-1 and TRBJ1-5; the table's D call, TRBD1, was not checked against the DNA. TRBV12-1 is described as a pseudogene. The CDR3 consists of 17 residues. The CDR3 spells CASNYKTGTPGNQPQHF. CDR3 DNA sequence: TGTGCCAGCAACTACAAAACCGGGACACCCGGCAATCAGCCCCAGCATTTT.

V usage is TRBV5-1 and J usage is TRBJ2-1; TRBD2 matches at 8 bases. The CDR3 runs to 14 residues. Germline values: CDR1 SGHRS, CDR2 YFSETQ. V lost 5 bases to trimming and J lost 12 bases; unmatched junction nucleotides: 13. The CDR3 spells CASRPGGGLGRQFF. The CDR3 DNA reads TGCGCCAGCAGACCCGGGGGGGGTCTCGGTCGGCAGTTCTTC.

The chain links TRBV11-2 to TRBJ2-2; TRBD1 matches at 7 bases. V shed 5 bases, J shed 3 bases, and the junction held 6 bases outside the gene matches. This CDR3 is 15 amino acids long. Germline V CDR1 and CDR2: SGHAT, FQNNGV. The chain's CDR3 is CASSIWTGDTGELFF. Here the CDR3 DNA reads TGTGCCAGCAGCATTTGGACAGGCGACACCGGGGAGCTGTTTTTT. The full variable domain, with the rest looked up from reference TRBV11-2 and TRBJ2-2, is EAGVAQSPRYKIIEKRQSVAFWCNPISGHATLYWYQQILGQGPKLLIQFQNNGVVDDSQLPKDRFSAERLKGVDSTLKIQPAKLEDSAVYLCASSIWTGDTGELFFGEGSRLTVL.

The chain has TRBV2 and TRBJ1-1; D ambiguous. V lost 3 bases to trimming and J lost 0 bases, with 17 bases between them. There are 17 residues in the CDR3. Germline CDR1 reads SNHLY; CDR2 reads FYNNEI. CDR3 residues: CASSDSGRGLMNTEAFF. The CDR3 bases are TGTGCCAGCAGTGACTCCGGCAGAGGGTTAATGAACACTGAAGCTTTCTTT. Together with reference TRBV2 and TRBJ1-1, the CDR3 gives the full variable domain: EPEVTQTPSHQVTQMGQEVILRCVPISNHLYFYWYRQILGQKVEFLVSFYNNEISEKSEIFDDQFSVERPDGSNFTLKIRSTKLEDSAMYFCASSDSGRGLMNTEAFFGQGTRLTVV.

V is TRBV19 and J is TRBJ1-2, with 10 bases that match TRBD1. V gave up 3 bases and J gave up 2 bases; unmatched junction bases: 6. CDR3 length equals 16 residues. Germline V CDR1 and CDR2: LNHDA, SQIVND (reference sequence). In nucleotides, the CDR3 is TGTGCCAGTAGTATTAGGGGACAGGGGATGAACTATGGCTACACCTTC. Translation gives CASSIRGQGMNYGYTF.

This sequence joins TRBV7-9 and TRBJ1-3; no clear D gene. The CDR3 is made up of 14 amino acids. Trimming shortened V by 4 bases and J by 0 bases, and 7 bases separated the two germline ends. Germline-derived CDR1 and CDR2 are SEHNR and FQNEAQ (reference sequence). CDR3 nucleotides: TGTGCCAGCAGCTCAGAGGACTCTGGAAACACCATATATTTT. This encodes CASSSEDSGNTIYF.

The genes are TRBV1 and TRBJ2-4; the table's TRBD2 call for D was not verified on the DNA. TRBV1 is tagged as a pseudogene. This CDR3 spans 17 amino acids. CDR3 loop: CTSSQRGERAAKNIQYF. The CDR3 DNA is TGCACCAGCAGCCAGCGGGGGGAGAGGGCAGCCAAAAACATTCAGTACTTC.